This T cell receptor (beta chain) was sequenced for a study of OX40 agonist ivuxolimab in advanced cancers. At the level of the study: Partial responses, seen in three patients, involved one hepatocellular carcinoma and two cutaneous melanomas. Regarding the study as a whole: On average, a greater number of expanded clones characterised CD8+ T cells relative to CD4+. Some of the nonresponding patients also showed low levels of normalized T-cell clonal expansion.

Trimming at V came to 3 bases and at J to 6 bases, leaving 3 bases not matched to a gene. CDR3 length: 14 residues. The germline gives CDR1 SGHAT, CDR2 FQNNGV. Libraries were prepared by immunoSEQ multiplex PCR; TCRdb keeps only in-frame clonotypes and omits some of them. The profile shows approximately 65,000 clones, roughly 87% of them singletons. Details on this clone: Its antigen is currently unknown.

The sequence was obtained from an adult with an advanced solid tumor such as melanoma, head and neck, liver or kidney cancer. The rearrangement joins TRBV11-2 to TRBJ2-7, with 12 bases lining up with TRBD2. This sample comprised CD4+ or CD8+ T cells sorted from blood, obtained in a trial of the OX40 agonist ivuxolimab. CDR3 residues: CASSFPGLAGEQYF. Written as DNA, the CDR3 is TGTGCCAGCAGCTTCCCGGGACTAGCGGGCGAGCAGTACTTC. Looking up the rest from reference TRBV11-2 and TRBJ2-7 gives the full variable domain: EAGVAQSPRYKIIEKRQSVAFWCNPISGHATLYWYQQILGQGPKLLIQFQNNGVVDDSQLPKDRFSAERLKGVDSTLKIQPAKLEDSAVYLCASSFPGLAGEQYFGPGTRLTVT.